The 9 T cell receptor beta chains listed next were all sequenced from one sample in a study of blood T cell repertoires in COVID-19. Here immunoSEQ multiplex PCR was the method, and the copy in TCRdb shows in-frame clones only, minus some. The sample shows tens of thousands of clones, around 90% of them seen only once. The material sequenced was peripheral blood. The source is a human donor with active COVID-19. The donor label of this sample is uncertain.

This chain links TRBV19 with TRBJ1-6, with a possible D match to TRBD1 (5 bases). Germline loops: CDR1 LNHDA, CDR2 SQIVND (reference sequence). CDR3 length: 16 residues. The V end lost 0 bases, the J end lost 12 bases, and 18 bases lay between the germline ends. The CDR3, as DNA: TGTGCCAGTAGTATAGATCGAGGACAACATAGTGGACCCCTCCACTTT. This codes for CASSIDRGQHSGPLHF.

The J gene is TRBJ1-4, the V gene TRBV3-1 (or the pseudogene TRBV3-2); D uncertain. This CDR3 comprises 17 residues. Germline lookup yields CDR1 LGHDT and CDR2 YNNKEL (reference sequence). The V gene lost 3 bases and the J gene lost 0 bases, with 14 bases spanning the gap. As DNA, the CDR3 is TGTGCCAGCAGCCATCTCTTGTCCGGAGCAACTAATGAAAAACTGTTTTTT. This codes for CASSHLLSGATNEKLFF.

The chain recombines TRBV14 with TRBJ2-1; TRBD2 aligns across 14 bases. Germline CDR1 SGHDN, CDR2 FVKESK. The CDR3 has 19 residues. V trimming: 4 bases; J trimming: 3 bases; junction bases outside the gene matches: 11. CDR3 DNA: TGTGCCAGCAGCCTTAGGACTAGCGGGGGGACCCTCCTCTACAATGAGCAGTTCTTC. Translating it yields CASSLRTSGGTLLYNEQFF.

The chain joins TRBV6-5 to TRBJ1-2, with D possibly matching TRBD1 (5 bases). CDR3 length: 12 residues. V shed 8 bases and J shed 8 bases, with 15 bases lying between them. The V gene's germline CDR1 is MNHEY and CDR2 SVGAGI. CDR3: CASSWGTRGYTF. CDR3 nucleotide sequence: TGTGCCAGCTCCTGGGGGACTAGGGGCTACACCTTC.

The table lists this clone with a few counts. The CDR3 nucleotides are TGTGCCAGCAGTGAAATTGCAGGGGGCACAGATACGCAGTATTTT. It codes for CASSEIAGGTDTQYF. This chain joins TRBV6-1 and TRBJ2-3, with D perhaps matching TRBD1 (6 bases). The germline V gene has CDR1 MNHNS and CDR2 SASEGT. V was trimmed by 2 bases and J by 1 base, leaving 10 bases between them. This CDR3 spans 15 amino acids.

The CDR3 nucleotides read TGTGCCAGCAGCTTAGATACAGTACAAGAGACCCAGTACTTC. It encodes CASSLDTVQETQYF. The genes are TRBV7-2 and TRBJ2-5; D is ambiguous. The CDR3 length is 14 residues. From germline, CDR1 is SGHTA and CDR2 FQGNSA. V was trimmed by 1 base and J by 2 bases, leaving 8 bases between them.

The CDR3 loop is CASSTSGIPYEQYF. For the CDR3, the DNA is TGTGCCAGCTCCACTTCAGGGATCCCCTACGAGCAGTACTTC. The chain employs TRBV27 and TRBJ2-7, with a weak D call TRBD1 (5 bases). Germline CDR1 reads MNHEY; CDR2 reads SMNVEV (reference sequence). V was pared by 8 bases and J by 2 bases, with 16 bases between. The CDR3 runs 14 residues.

The chain uses TRBV5-1 and TRBJ2-6, with D possibly being TRBD2 (5 bases). V lost 4 bases, J lost 3 bases, and 5 bases lay in between. The germline V gene has CDR1 SGHRS and CDR2 YFSETQ. This CDR3 has 13 residues. The CDR3 coding sequence is TGCGCCAGCAGCGAGGGTGGGGCCAACGTCCTGACTTTC. This codes for CASSEGGANVLTF.

The chain recombines TRBV6-6 with TRBJ2-5; the match to TRBD2 covers 7 bases. The V gene end was trimmed by 0 bases and the J gene end by 7 bases; junction bases not matched to a gene: 11. The germline V gene has CDR1 MNHNY and CDR2 SVGAGI (reference sequence). There are 16 residues in the CDR3. CDR3 residues: CASSYSTPRTSATQYF. The CDR3 nucleotides read TGTGCCAGCAGTTACTCTACTCCACGGACTAGTGCGACCCAGTACTTC.